A selection of T cell receptor beta chains follows, all from one sample in a study of molecular identifiers for immune sequencing clone quantification. Each CDR3 protein gets one entry after TCRdb re-called the PCR reads with MiXCR. The repertoire holds roughly 320,000 distinct CDR3 sequences, with about a quarter as singletons. The sample consisted of naive CD8+ T cells from blood, with Jurkat cell RNA spiked in. Receptor source: a human donor in good health. Some libraries in this study had Jurkat cell RNA spiked in. Both conserved end residues are part of each CDR3. The D gene is left open where the match is weak. A row's size may be missing; if present it is once, few, many or a size class.

-,-,TRBJ2-7,TRBV6-2/TRBV6-3,TGTGCCAGCAGTCCCGGGTGGCCTGGCTACGAGCAGTACTTC,CASSPGWPGYEQYF
many,-,TRBJ1-1,TRBV7-9,TGTGCCAGCAGCTTAATAGGTCTGAACACTGAAGCTTTCTTT,CASSLIGLNTEAFF
many,-,TRBJ2-2,TRBV7-9,TGTGCCAGCAGCTTAGAGGTTATTAGCACCGGGGAGCTGTTTTTT,CASSLEVISTGELFF
many,TRBD1,TRBJ1-5,TRBV12-3/TRBV12-4,TGTGCCAGCAGTAAGTGGGGACAGGGGTTGGATCAGCCCCAGCATTTT,CASSKWGQGLDQPQHF
few,TRBD1,TRBJ2-7,TRBV19,TGTGCCAGTAGTACTGACAGGGGCGACGAGCAGTACTTC,CASSTDRGDEQYF
-,-,TRBJ2-1,TRBV12-3/TRBV12-4,TGTGCCAGCAGTGCGGACAGTTACAATGAGCAGTTCTTC,CASSADSYNEQFF
many,-,TRBJ1-3,TRBV9,TGTGCCAGCAGCGTAGGCGGATCTACAGGGCCAACTGGAAACACCATATATTTT,CASSVGGSTGPTGNTIYF
-,-,TRBJ2-7,TRBV4-3,TGCGCCAGCAGCCCGCAGAGGGGCCACTTTTACGAGCAGTACTTC,CASSPQRGHFYEQYF
few,TRBD2,TRBJ2-3,TRBV4-2,TGTGCCAGCAGCCAAGGGGTAGCGGGATTGGCAGATACGCAGTATTTT,CASSQGVAGLADTQYF
many,-,TRBJ1-1,TRBV7-6,TGTGCCAGCAGCCCCAGCAGGGGTCCGAACACTGAAGCTTTCTTT,CASSPSRGPNTEAFF
many,-,TRBJ2-3,TRBV7-6,TGTGCCAGCAGCTTAGAACTAGAAACAGATACGCAGTATTTT,CASSLELETDTQYF
many,TRBD2,TRBJ2-3,TRBV7-8,TGTGCCAGCAGCCCGGGACTAGCGGGGGGACCATCCGATACGCAGTATTTT,CASSPGLAGGPSDTQYF
few,-,TRBJ2-5,TRBV20-1,TGCAGTGCTAGAGATGGGGGCCAAGCAGGGGCGACCCAGTACTTC,CSARDGGQAGATQYF
many,-,TRBJ1-5,TRBV7-8,TGTGCCAGCAGCCGAACTAAAACAGGGATTAATCAGCCCCAGCATTTT,CASSRTKTGINQPQHF
-,TRBD1,TRBJ2-6,TRBV12-3/TRBV12-4,TGTGCCAGCAGCCACTTACTGACCGAGGACAGGGGGCTTGGGGCCAACGTCCTGACTTTC,CASSHLLTEDRGLGANVLTF
-,-,TRBJ2-1,TRBV19,TGTGCCAGTAGTATAGGTAGCGGATCCTACGAGCAGTTCTTC,CASSIGSGSYEQFF
few,TRBD1,TRBJ2-7,TRBV4-3,TGCGCCAGCAGCCAAGAGGGGACAGGGAACGACGAGCAGTACTTC,CASSQEGTGNDEQYF
-,-,TRBJ2-3,TRBV27,TGTGCCAGCAATAAAAGGGGGGGCGATACGCAGTATTTT,CASNKRGGDTQYF
-,TRBD2,TRBJ2-7,TRBV27,TGTGCCAGCAGTTTACTCACGCCACTAGCGGGAGGGATAGACTACGAGCAGTACTTC,CASSLLTPLAGGIDYEQYF
-,-,TRBJ2-1,TRBV7-2,TGTGCCAGCAGCTCCCTCAGAGCCTACAATGAGCAGTTCTTC,CASSSLRAYNEQFF
few,TRBD2,TRBJ2-3,TRBV12-3/TRBV12-4,TGTGCCAGCAGTTTTTCTGGGAGCGGGAGTACAGATACGCAGTATTTT,CASSFSGSGSTDTQYF
many,-,TRBJ2-3,TRBV7-9,TGTGCCAGCAGGAAGGACCCCACAGATACGCAGTATTTT,CASRKDPTDTQYF
many,-,TRBJ2-3,TRBV15,TGTGCCACCAGCAGAGTCCAGGCGATCAAAATGCAGTATTTT,CATSRVQAIKMQYF
few,-,TRBJ2-7,TRBV15,TGTGCCACCAGCGGTACAGGATCAAAGTACGAGCAGTACTTC,CATSGTGSKYEQYF
-,-,TRBJ1-5,TRBV12-3/TRBV12-4,TGTGCCAGCAGTTTAGCGCTAGGCCGGCAGGAGCCCCAGCATTTT,CASSLALGRQEPQHF
many,-,TRBJ1-1,TRBV12-3/TRBV12-4,TGTGCCAGCGGGAGGGTGAACACTGAAGCTTTCTTT,CASGRVNTEAFF
-,-,TRBJ1-1,TRBV27,TGTGCCAGCAGTCCTTTACTCGCGTCCTCACCCCACACTGAAGCTTTCTTT,CASSPLLASSPHTEAFF
-,TRBD2,TRBJ2-3,TRBV5-1,TGCGCCAGCAAACTAGCGGGGGGAGCAGATACGCAGTATTTT,CASKLAGGADTQYF
-,TRBD2,TRBJ2-1,TRBV12-3/TRBV12-4,TGTGCCAGCAGCCCGCGACTAGCGGATAACAATGAGCAGTTCTTC,CASSPRLADNNEQFF
few,TRBD2,TRBJ2-1,TRBV12-3/TRBV12-4,TGTGCCAGCAGTTTAACCCTGACTAGCCGCAATGAGCAGTTCTTC,CASSLTLTSRNEQFF
many,TRBD2,TRBJ2-3,TRBV29-1,TGCAGCGTTGAAGGACTAGCGGGAGTCAGTGTGGCAGATACGCAGTATTTT,CSVEGLAGVSVADTQYF
many,-,TRBJ2-6,TRBV9,TGTGCCAGCAGCGGCACGGGACCGAAGTCTGGGGCCAACGTCCTGACTTTC,CASSGTGPKSGANVLTF
-,-,TRBJ2-6,TRBV7-6,TGTGCCAGCAGCCCCCGGGACCTTGGGGCCTACGTCCTGACTTTC,CASSPRDLGAYVLTF
few,-,TRBJ2-5,TRBV4-1,TGCGCCAGCATGGGAGAGACCCAGTACTTC,CASMGETQYF
few,-,TRBJ1-6,TRBV19,TGTGCCAGTTCTCAGTCCCCTAATTCACCCCTCCACTTT,CASSQSPNSPLHF
few,-,TRBJ2-2,TRBV11-2,TGTGCCAGCAGCACCCTGGAAGAGGGACCCACCGGGGAGCTGTTTTTT,CASSTLEEGPTGELFF
-,TRBD1,TRBJ2-7,TRBV28,TGTGCCAGCAATCCGACAGGGAACTCCTACGAGCAGTACTTC,CASNPTGNSYEQYF
many,TRBD1,TRBJ2-7,TRBV19,TGTGCCAGTAGTATGGGGACAGCCCCTACCGAGCAGTACTTC,CASSMGTAPTEQYF
-,-,TRBJ2-3,TRBV24-1,TGTGCCACCAGTGGCCGGGACGGATACACAGATACGCAGTATTTT,CATSGRDGYTDTQYF
many,-,TRBJ2-5,TRBV5-1,TGCGCCAGCAGCCATACTAGCTTCCTAGAGACCCAGTACTTC,CASSHTSFLETQYF
-,TRBD2,TRBJ2-5,TRBV6-2/TRBV6-3,TGTGCCAGCAGTTACGCCCTAGCGGGAAGTGAAGAGACCCAGTACTTC,CASSYALAGSEETQYF
-,TRBD1,TRBJ2-3,TRBV7-2,TGTGCCCGCAGCCCCGGGACAGGGCCTTCCACAGATACGCAGTATTTT,CARSPGTGPSTDTQYF
many,-,TRBJ2-2,TRBV29-1,TGCAGCGTTGTTCTAGGGGCCACCGGGGAGCTGTTTTTT,CSVVLGATGELFF
many,-,TRBJ1-4,TRBV7-9,TGTGCCAGCAGCTATCGTCCTCGCACAGCCCCTAATGAAAAACTGTTTTTT,CASSYRPRTAPNEKLFF